A selection of T cell receptor beta chains follows, all from one sample in a study of siplizumab effects on memory and regulatory T cells. Profiled with immunoSEQ multiplex PCR; TCRdb holds only in-frame clones, not every one. This sample has about 64,000 clones, with around 96% found just once. Sequencing was carried out using naive CD8+ T cells sorted from blood. The receptors shown here come from a human donor in good health. The CDR3 runs from the conserved cysteine through the conserved F or W. Fields, in order: J gene, clone size, CDR3 length, D gene, V gene, CDR3 DNA, CDR3 protein. The D gene is left open where the match is weak. Where a row states a size, it is once, few, many or the class of an expanded clone; other rows omit it.

j_call: TRBJ1-1; clone_size: -; cdr3_length: 13; d_call: -; v_call: TRBV4-1; cdr3_nt: TGCGCCAGCAGCCAAATCCAGGCCACTGAAGCTTTCTTT; cdr3_aa: CASSQIQATEAFF
j_call: TRBJ2-7; clone_size: -; cdr3_length: 14; d_call: -; v_call: TRBV4-3; cdr3_nt: TGCGCCAGCAGCCCCGGACTTTCGTCCTACGAGCAGTACTTC; cdr3_aa: CASSPGLSSYEQYF
j_call: TRBJ1-1; clone_size: -; cdr3_length: 13; d_call: -; v_call: TRBV19; cdr3_nt: TGTGCCAGTAGTATTGGGGGTTGGACTGAAGCTTTCTTT; cdr3_aa: CASSIGGWTEAFF
j_call: TRBJ2-7; clone_size: -; cdr3_length: 14; d_call: TRBD2; v_call: TRBV6-6; cdr3_nt: TGTGCCAGCAGCCCACTAGCGGGGTCCTACGAGCAGTACTTC; cdr3_aa: CASSPLAGSYEQYF
j_call: TRBJ2-1; clone_size: -; cdr3_length: 12; d_call: -; v_call: TRBV7-3; cdr3_nt: TGTGCCAGCAGCTTAACCACGGATGAGCAGTTCTTC; cdr3_aa: CASSLTTDEQFF
j_call: TRBJ2-1; clone_size: once; cdr3_length: 13; d_call: TRBD2; v_call: TRBV7-2; cdr3_nt: TGTGCCAGCGAGCGGGGGGGCCTAAATGAGCAGTTCTTC; cdr3_aa: CASERGGLNEQFF
j_call: TRBJ1-2; clone_size: -; cdr3_length: 16; d_call: TRBD1; v_call: TRBV7-9; cdr3_nt: TGTGCCAGCAGCTTCCGGGACAGGGATGAAGTCTATGGCTACACCTTC; cdr3_aa: CASSFRDRDEVYGYTF
j_call: TRBJ2-3; clone_size: -; cdr3_length: 14; d_call: TRBD1; v_call: TRBV28; cdr3_nt: TGTGCCAGCAGTTTGAAACAGGGGACAGATACGCAGTATTTT; cdr3_aa: CASSLKQGTDTQYF
j_call: TRBJ1-5; clone_size: -; cdr3_length: 14; d_call: -; v_call: TRBV27; cdr3_nt: TGTGCCAGCAGTTTCCAGGGAAGGTATCAGCCCCAGCATTTT; cdr3_aa: CASSFQGRYQPQHF
j_call: TRBJ2-7; clone_size: -; cdr3_length: 13; d_call: -; v_call: TRBV5-4; cdr3_nt: TGTGCCAGCAGCTTGGTACCGGGGCGAGAGCAGTACTTC; cdr3_aa: CASSLVPGREQYF
j_call: TRBJ2-4; clone_size: -; cdr3_length: 16; d_call: -; v_call: TRBV4-3; cdr3_nt: TGCGCCAGCAGCCAAGATTCAGGCGGGGTTAAAAACATTCAGTACTTC; cdr3_aa: CASSQDSGGVKNIQYF
j_call: TRBJ1-6; clone_size: -; cdr3_length: 18; d_call: -; v_call: TRBV5-6; cdr3_nt: TGTGCCAGCAGCTTGGTCCAGGGGCTGAGCTCCTATAATTCACCCCTCCACTTT; cdr3_aa: CASSLVQGLSSYNSPLHF
j_call: TRBJ2-1; clone_size: once; cdr3_length: 12; d_call: -; v_call: TRBV4-1; cdr3_nt: TGCGCCAGCAGCCAAGCCAACAATGAGCAGTTCTTC; cdr3_aa: CASSQANNEQFF
j_call: TRBJ1-5; clone_size: few; cdr3_length: 14; d_call: -; v_call: TRBV7-9; cdr3_nt: TGTGCCAGCAGCAAGGACTCGAGCAATCAGCCCCAGCATTTT; cdr3_aa: CASSKDSSNQPQHF
j_call: TRBJ2-7; clone_size: -; cdr3_length: 18; d_call: -; v_call: TRBV10-2; cdr3_nt: TGCGCCAGCAGTGAGTCGATAGGACCCATCTCTACCTCCTACGAGCAGTACTTC; cdr3_aa: CASSESIGPISTSYEQYF
j_call: TRBJ2-7; clone_size: -; cdr3_length: 14; d_call: -; v_call: TRBV6-1; cdr3_nt: TGTGCCAGCAATACCGGGACGGGACTGGGGGAGCAGTACTTC; cdr3_aa: CASNTGTGLGEQYF
j_call: TRBJ2-5; clone_size: -; cdr3_length: 19; d_call: -; v_call: TRBV2; cdr3_nt: TGTGCCAGCAGTGAAAGGTCGCGGTACGCGGGGGCCCCCCCGGGAACCCAGTACTTC; cdr3_aa: CASSERSRYAGAPPGTQYF
j_call: TRBJ1-2; clone_size: once; cdr3_length: 16; d_call: -; v_call: TRBV7-9; cdr3_nt: TGTGCCAGCAGCTTAACTACGACAGGCCCGAACTATGGCTACACCTTC; cdr3_aa: CASSLTTTGPNYGYTF
j_call: TRBJ2-7; clone_size: -; cdr3_length: 14; d_call: TRBD2; v_call: TRBV5-1; cdr3_nt: TGCGCCAGCAGCTTCGCTAGCGGATCCTACGAGCAGTACTTC; cdr3_aa: CASSFASGSYEQYF
j_call: TRBJ2-1; clone_size: -; cdr3_length: 16; d_call: -; v_call: TRBV13; cdr3_nt: TGTGCCAGCAGCTTAAGGACCTTCCTCTCCTACAATGAGCAGTTCTTC; cdr3_aa: CASSLRTFLSYNEQFF
j_call: TRBJ1-5; clone_size: -; cdr3_length: 16; d_call: TRBD1; v_call: TRBV15; cdr3_nt: TGTGCCACCAGCAGAGAACGACAGGGGGTACGTCAGCCCCAGCATTTT; cdr3_aa: CATSRERQGVRQPQHF
j_call: TRBJ2-1; clone_size: -; cdr3_length: 16; d_call: TRBD2; v_call: TRBV19; cdr3_nt: TGTGCCAGTAGTATAGAGCAACTAGCGGGGATGAATGAGCAGTTCTTC; cdr3_aa: CASSIEQLAGMNEQFF
j_call: TRBJ2-7; clone_size: -; cdr3_length: 14; d_call: -; v_call: TRBV6-5; cdr3_nt: TGTGCCAGCAGTTATCAGGGCCCCTCCTACGAGCAGTACTTC; cdr3_aa: CASSYQGPSYEQYF
j_call: TRBJ1-3; clone_size: -; cdr3_length: 16; d_call: -; v_call: TRBV27; cdr3_nt: TGTGCCAGCAGTCCACAGGGAGGCTACTCTGGAAACACCATATATTTT; cdr3_aa: CASSPQGGYSGNTIYF
j_call: TRBJ1-3; clone_size: -; cdr3_length: 13; d_call: TRBD1; v_call: TRBV13; cdr3_nt: TGTGCCAGCGGGGCCGGGGGGACAGACACCATATATTTT; cdr3_aa: CASGAGGTDTIYF
j_call: TRBJ1-1; clone_size: -; cdr3_length: 11; d_call: -; v_call: TRBV20-1; cdr3_nt: TGCAGTGCTAGATACGGCCCGGAAGCTTTCTTT; cdr3_aa: CSARYGPEAFF
j_call: TRBJ2-7; clone_size: -; cdr3_length: 14; d_call: TRBD2; v_call: TRBV19; cdr3_nt: TGTGCCAGTAGCCCCAGGGGCGGGGGGTACGAGCAGTACTTC; cdr3_aa: CASSPRGGGYEQYF
j_call: TRBJ1-1; clone_size: -; cdr3_length: 14; d_call: -; v_call: TRBV9; cdr3_nt: TGTGCCAGCAGCGTAGAACAGAAGAACACTGAAGCTTTCTTT; cdr3_aa: CASSVEQKNTEAFF
j_call: TRBJ2-7; clone_size: -; cdr3_length: 13; d_call: TRBD2; v_call: TRBV5-1; cdr3_nt: TGTGCCAGCAGCTATGGGACTAGGGCCGAGCAGTACTTC; cdr3_aa: CASSYGTRAEQYF
j_call: TRBJ2-7; clone_size: -; cdr3_length: 15; d_call: -; v_call: TRBV4-3; cdr3_nt: TGCGCCAGCAGCCAAGATCGGGCAGGGACCTACGAGCAGTACTTC; cdr3_aa: CASSQDRAGTYEQYF
j_call: TRBJ2-1; clone_size: -; cdr3_length: 12; d_call: TRBD1; v_call: TRBV6-6; cdr3_nt: TGTGCCAGCAGTCCGAGGGGGCGTGAGCAGTTCTTC; cdr3_aa: CASSPRGREQFF
j_call: TRBJ2-7; clone_size: -; cdr3_length: 12; d_call: -; v_call: TRBV2; cdr3_nt: TGTGCCAGCAGTCTCGACAGATACGAGCAGTACTTC; cdr3_aa: CASSLDRYEQYF
j_call: TRBJ1-2; clone_size: -; cdr3_length: 15; d_call: -; v_call: TRBV7-2; cdr3_nt: TGTGCCAGCAGCTTCGCCGCCCAAGCTAACTATGGCTACACCTTC; cdr3_aa: CASSFAAQANYGYTF
j_call: TRBJ1-5; clone_size: -; cdr3_length: 13; d_call: -; v_call: TRBV14; cdr3_nt: TGTGCCAGCAGCCCTAGTAGCAATCAGCCCCAGCATTTT; cdr3_aa: CASSPSSNQPQHF
j_call: TRBJ2-1; clone_size: -; cdr3_length: 15; d_call: -; v_call: TRBV15; cdr3_nt: TGTGCCACCAGCAGCCCCAGGGGCATATACAATGAGCAGTTCTTC; cdr3_aa: CATSSPRGIYNEQFF
j_call: TRBJ1-1; clone_size: -; cdr3_length: 13; d_call: -; v_call: TRBV6-5; cdr3_nt: TGTGCCAGTCGGCTGGGCCGGAACACTGAAGCTTTCTTT; cdr3_aa: CASRLGRNTEAFF
j_call: TRBJ2-7; clone_size: -; cdr3_length: 15; d_call: -; v_call: TRBV11-2; cdr3_nt: TGTGCCAGCAGCCATTCCCTTTATGGAACCTACGAGCAGTACTTC; cdr3_aa: CASSHSLYGTYEQYF
j_call: TRBJ1-5; clone_size: -; cdr3_length: 14; d_call: -; v_call: TRBV27; cdr3_nt: TGTGCCAGCAGTTTACAAGGGAGCAATCAGCCCCAGCATTTT; cdr3_aa: CASSLQGSNQPQHF
j_call: TRBJ1-2; clone_size: -; cdr3_length: 14; d_call: -; v_call: TRBV7-6; cdr3_nt: TGTGCCAGCAAAGTCGCTGAATATGGCTATGGCTACACCTTC; cdr3_aa: CASKVAEYGYGYTF
j_call: TRBJ1-1; clone_size: -; cdr3_length: 15; d_call: -; v_call: TRBV9; cdr3_nt: TGTGCCAGCAGCGTAGCTTGGGGGTCGGGCACTGAAGCTTTCTTT; cdr3_aa: CASSVAWGSGTEAFF
j_call: TRBJ2-1; clone_size: -; cdr3_length: 18; d_call: TRBD2; v_call: TRBV7-3; cdr3_nt: TGTGCCAGCAGCTTAATGCCCCTTGGGCTAGCGGGGTACAATGAGCAGTTCTTC; cdr3_aa: CASSLMPLGLAGYNEQFF
j_call: TRBJ2-5; clone_size: -; cdr3_length: 15; d_call: -; v_call: TRBV6-5; cdr3_nt: TGTGCCAGCAGTTACTCGAGCAGGGCCCAAGAGACCCAGTACTTC; cdr3_aa: CASSYSSRAQETQYF
j_call: TRBJ1-4; clone_size: -; cdr3_length: 11; d_call: -; v_call: TRBV5-5; cdr3_nt: TGTGCCTCCCGGTTGGGTGAAAAACTGTTTTTT; cdr3_aa: CASRLGEKLFF
j_call: TRBJ2-7; clone_size: -; cdr3_length: 14; d_call: -; v_call: TRBV25-1; cdr3_nt: TGTGCCAGCAGCCCCACTGGGCCCTCCTACGAGCAGTACTTC; cdr3_aa: CASSPTGPSYEQYF